By proportion, the clone carrying this TCR beta chain is medium-sized. Its antigen is undetermined. The time point here: second of two post-therapy site-matched biopsies about two months apart. The source of the sample is a study of T cells in tumors after PD-1 blockade. Study at large: Excluded were patients with checkpoint blockade, immunosuppressants, or radiotherapy or other anti-cancer therapy within 4 weeks. Some patients also took daily vismodegib 150 mg during anti-PD-1 treatment. Tumor samples yielded approximately 20-fold more depth than single-cell TCR sequencing. Study results and caveats: Some novel exhausted tumor clones appeared in pre-treatment blood, suggesting peripheral recruitment.

Some clones are missing from TCRdb's copy, which holds only in-frame ones; the method was immunoSEQ multiplex PCR. The repertoire consists of about 7,600 clones, with 62% occurring once and the leading ten covering around an eighth. The CDR3 consists of 14 residues. Deletions cut 0 bases from V and 2 bases from J, with 8 bases between. Germline V gene data show CDR1 as SGHDT and CDR2 as YYEEEE. The sequence derives from a human donor with basal cell carcinoma. The chain couples TRBV5-6 to TRBJ2-5; D is undetermined. The sequencing here drew on tumor tissue, taken after anti-PD-1 treatment. This CDR3 reads CASSLEASQETQYF. The CDR3 bases are TGTGCCAGCAGCTTGGAGGCATCGCAAGAGACCCAGTACTTC.